The 2 T cell receptor beta chains in this list originate from one sample, sequenced in a study of blood T cell repertoires in COVID-19. Clones were sequenced by immunoSEQ multiplex PCR, and TCRdb holds only the in-frame ones, with some missing. The sample contains about 280,000 clones, about 85% of which appear only once. Sequencing was performed on peripheral blood. These receptors were collected from a woman in her forties or fifties who had recovered from COVID-19.

The chain recombines TRBV5-1 with TRBJ2-5, with 8 positions matching TRBD2. The CDR3 sequence is 13 residues long. V lost 5 bases and J lost 1; bases outside the gene matches: 1. Germline CDR1 and CDR2: SGHRS and YFSETQ. CDR3 in DNA: TGCGCCAGCAGTGCGGGGGGCCAAGAGACCCAGTACTTC. Translation gives CASSAGGQETQYF.

The chain is built from TRBV9 and TRBJ1-5; no reliable D call. Deletions cut 2 bases from V and 3 bases from J, with 6 bases between. The CDR3 is 13 amino acids. CDR1 and CDR2 from the germline V gene are SGDLS and YYNGEE. For the CDR3, the DNA is TGTGCCAGCAGCGTGGGAGACAATCAGCCCCAGCATTTT. Translated, it gives CASSVGDNQPQHF.